This T cell receptor (beta chain) is drawn from a study of shared clonotypes between healthy human individuals (dated by TCRdb to 2020 to 2021). Broadly, across the study: The cohort included a few men and a couple of women between 18 and 49 years of age. For each donor, three plates each were used for CD4 naive and CD4 memory, two plates were used for CD8 naive, and one plate was used for CD8 memory. To estimate repertoire size and how much clonotypes are shared between individuals, the study performed deep sequencing of blood TCR repertoires from a few healthy adults. To increase sequencing depth and limit assay-specific biases, TCR repertoire library preparation and sequencing were carried out by different laboratories using diverse techniques. Between about 0.8 and 9 billion PBMCs per donor were obtained by leukapheresis.

CD8 naive samples were CD45RO-negative cells positively selected for CCR7, giving a CD45RA+CCR7+ population that excluded TemRA cells. Donors were healthy HIV-negative adults with no recently reported acute infections or vaccinations. Only Caucasian adults living in Nashville, Tennessee, USA were represented among the donors. Blood was obtained by leukapheresis, after which PBMCs were separated by Ficoll-Histopaque density gradient centrifugation and cryopreserved in liquid nitrogen vapor phase. Analytical flow cytometry was used to check the purity and quantity of every magnetically sorted T cell population. Each sorted fraction had its genomic DNA isolated and then quantified by UV absorbance on a Nanodrop 2000c. Comment on this clone: The antigen it binds to is not known. No clone much larger than this one lies a single base away; base qualities are absent.

Overall study outcomes, separate from this receptor: Because the study included only a small number of donors, the genetic and exposure-history diversity represented was limited. About 5% of naive CD4, 3.5% of naive CD8, around 2.3% of memory CD4, and more than 0.35% of memory CD8 clonotypes were shared across a few donors. Rarefaction of sorted-subset datasets indicated incomplete sequencing despite the large sequencing depth. Naive subsets generally had larger estimated clonotype richness than memory subsets. Pairwise subsampling indicated that sequencing depth was expected to affect the degree of clonotype sharing among donors. Higher generation probabilities were observed for clonotypes shared by all four sorted-subset donors than for non-shared clonotypes. Only blood was sampled, and tissue TCR repertoires likely differ from those in blood.

In the germline V gene, CDR1 corresponds to MGHRA and CDR2 to YSYEKL. V sheds 2 bases and J sheds 8 bases, leaving 18 bases between their ends. The CDR3 runs 15 residues from the cysteine to the phenylalanine. Solely the CDR3 DNA is kept, with 45 bases framed from the first base. Using the deep immunoSEQ assay, TCR CDR3 regions were amplified from genomic DNA by multiplex PCR. Genomic DNA extracted from each cell subset was distributed evenly over all wells of several immunoSEQ 96-well plates, and each plate served as one replicate. Each replicate PCR for sorted subsets received 200 ng genomic DNA, equal to about 30,000 T cell genomes. Purified libraries were measured with a Qubit 3.0 fluorometer, size-checked on a Bioanalyzer 2100, and measured again with the KAPA Library Quantification kit. A separate single-read 150-cycle Illumina NextSeq 550 flow cell was used to sequence each immunoSEQ 96-well plate. In the original analysis: Because the immunoSEQ output included only junctional sequences and no quality scores, the filtering could not be the same as the filtering used for full-length reads. Sequences were annotated with PyIR, a Python wrapper for IgBLAST v1.9, and V/J genes and CDR3 were assigned using IMGT germline references. Reads were filtered out if the reads had weak V/J assignments (E-value above 1e-6), no CDR3, stop codons, out-of-frame junctions, or ambiguous translated residues. V3J clonotypes were defined by identical inferred V gene, J gene, and CDR3 amino acid sequence. Percentage overlap between repertoires was calculated by dividing the number of shared unique clonotypes by the size of the smaller repertoire. Richness of each repertoire was evaluated using RTK rarefaction, the Chao1 estimator, and Recon v2.1 estimates of unobserved clonotypes. Generation probabilities were computed with OLGA for all TCRbeta clonotypes obtained by the gDNA method from several donors. TCRdb took this table from immuneACCESS and kept in-frame rearrangements with V and J called. Such tables lack part of the clones; where checked against another copy, unresolved V genes explain under half of the gap, and the rest is unexplained. V and J calls and clone size are given by that table; D and trimming were obtained from the DNA. The sample records about 1,900,000 clones, about 95% of which are singletons. The ten most abundant clones make up under 1.5% of the sample.

The sequence is built from TRBV4-1 and TRBJ1-2; the D gene cannot be resolved reliably. The sample consisted of naive CD8+ T cells sorted from blood. The sample's cell subset or site, from its label and the paper: CD45RA+CCR7+. This TCR was sampled from a man aged 18 to 29 in good health. At the DNA level, the sequence is TGCGCCAGCAGCCAAACTCGGGATAACTCGGGGGGCTACACCTTC. Its amino acids are CASSQTRDNSGGYTF.